These 30 T cell receptor beta chains originate from one sample sequenced in a study of blood T cell repertoires in COVID-19. Assay used: immunoSEQ multiplex PCR; TCRdb lists only in-frame clones, some missing. Of about 89,000 clones in the sample, approximately 79% are singletons; the top ten hold 14%. The specimen sequenced was peripheral blood. The receptors stem from a woman over 75 with acute or convalescent COVID-19.

The chain is built from TRBV27 and TRBJ2-3; 11 bases line up with TRBD1. With V trimmed by 3 bases and J by 1 base, 0 bases remained unmatched. The CDR3 spans 15 residues. The germline CDR1 and CDR2 sequences are MNHEY and SMNVEV (reference sequence). CDR3 amino acids: CASSLGQGGTDTQYF. CDR3 bases: TGTGCCAGCAGTTTGGGACAGGGGGGCACAGATACGCAGTATTTT.

The genes are TRBV6-5 and TRBJ1-2; D is ambiguous. This CDR3 is 13 amino acids long. Germline V CDR1 and CDR2: MNHEY, SVGAGI. Trimming stripped 5 bases from V and 2 bases from J, with 9 bases between. The CDR3 loop reads CASSLGRNYGYTF. For the CDR3, the DNA is TGTGCCAGCAGTCTCGGGAGGAACTATGGCTACACCTTC.

J is TRBJ1-1 and V is TRBV27, with D possibly matching TRBD1 (5 bases). V shed 3 bases and J shed 5 bases, with 13 bases lying between them. Per germline, CDR1 MNHEY and CDR2 SMNVEV (reference sequence). The CDR3 has 14 amino acids. For the CDR3, the DNA is TGTGCCAGCAGTTTCGTCGGGGGTAGGACTGAAGCTTTCTTT. Residues: CASSFVGGRTEAFF.

This clone has just one count. This chain uses TRBV18 with TRBJ1-4; 7 bases align to TRBD1. The germline V gene has CDR1 KGHSH and CDR2 LQKENI. The CDR3 is made up of 13 amino acids. The V segment lost 6 bases and the J segment 6 bases; nucleotides outside the gene matches: 4. The CDR3 here is CASSYQGDEKLFF. CDR3 DNA sequence: TGTGCCAGCTCTTACCAGGGGGATGAAAAACTGTTTTTT.

The chain joins TRBV28 to TRBJ2-3; the match to TRBD2 covers 10 bases. Germline values: CDR1 MDHEN, CDR2 SYDVKM. Trimming removed 5 bases from V and 1 base from J; junction bases left unmatched: 6. The CDR3 contains 16 residues. The chain's CDR3 is CASSPPGLAGTDTQYF. CDR3 DNA sequence: TGTGCCAGCAGTCCACCCGGACTAGCGGGCACAGATACGCAGTATTTT.

This clone was seen more than once but under ten times. The rearrangement joins TRBV19 to TRBJ1-6; D perhaps matches TRBD1 (6 bases). CDR3 size: 17 residues. CDR1 is LNHDA and CDR2 is SQIVND in the germline V gene (reference sequence). Trimming stripped 9 bases from V and 0 bases from J, with 18 bases between. CDR3 sequence (DNA): TGTGCCAGCCAGGGGCTCCTCTCTTCCTCCTATAATTCACCCCTCCACTTT. Translating it yields CASQGLLSSSYNSPLHF.

The rearrangement joins TRBV13 to TRBJ1-3; D possibly corresponds to TRBD1 (5 bases). The CDR3 spans 16 residues. Looked up from germline, CDR1 is PRHDT and CDR2 is FYEKMQ (reference sequence). V was shortened by 2 bases and J by 0 bases, with 11 bases between the two germline ends. The CDR3: CASSLTPDSSGNTIYF. CDR3 bases: TGTGCCAGCAGCTTAACCCCAGACAGCTCTGGAAACACCATATATTTT.

The chain joins TRBV7-2 to TRBJ1-2; perhaps TRBD1 as D (5 bases). The CDR3 extends over 16 amino acids. CDR1 is SGHTA and CDR2 is FQGNSA in the germline V gene. Trimming removed 3 bases at V and 4 bases at J, with 18 bases between. The CDR3 sequence: CASSFRRRGRVYGYTF. The CDR3 DNA is TGTGCCAGCAGCTTTAGAAGGAGGGGTAGAGTCTATGGCTACACCTTC.

The chain carries TRBV4-2 and TRBJ2-3; D unresolved. This CDR3 has 12 residues. V was trimmed by 0 bases and J by 6 bases, leaving 4 bases between them. Germline V CDR1 and CDR2: LGHNA, YNFKEQ. Here the CDR3 reads CASSQEQDTQYF. CDR3 nucleotide sequence: TGTGCCAGCAGCCAAGAGCAGGATACGCAGTATTTT.

The chain uses TRBV19 and TRBJ1-6; D not certain. Trimming left V 5 bases short and J 9 bases short, with 8 bases between. The germline CDR1 and CDR2 sequences are LNHDA and SQIVND (reference sequence). This CDR3 has 12 amino acids. The CDR3 spells CASSFISSPLHF. For the CDR3, the DNA is TGTGCCAGTAGTTTCATCAGTTCACCCCTCCACTTT.

This sequence joins TRBV19 and TRBJ1-4; 8 bases map to TRBD1. Germline CDR1 reads LNHDA; CDR2 reads SQIVND (reference sequence). The length of the CDR3 is 15 residues. The J segment lost 6 bases and the V segment lost 6 bases, leaving 9 bases of the junction unmatched. The CDR3 loop reads CASSVILTGDEKLFF. CDR3 DNA sequence: TGTGCCAGTAGCGTGATTCTGACAGGGGATGAAAAACTGTTTTTT.

CDR3 nucleotides: TGTGCCACCAGTTATAGCGGGGGGGCGAGAGAGACCCAGTACTTC. Its translation: CATSYSGGARETQYF. The genes are TRBV24-1 and TRBJ2-5; the match to TRBD2 covers 11 bases. This CDR3 comprises 15 residues. Germline lookup yields CDR1 KGHDR and CDR2 SFDVKD. The V and J ends lost 6 bases and 4 bases, in that order; junction bases with no gene match: 6.

J is TRBJ2-2 and V is TRBV19; a weak D match, TRBD2 (5 bases). CDR1 is LNHDA and CDR2 is SQIVND in the germline V gene (reference sequence). The CDR3 runs 14 residues. Deletions cut 5 bases from V and 4 bases from J, with 11 bases between. CDR3 nucleotides: TGTGCCAGTAGTCCTAGCTCAGCCACCGGGGAGCTGTTTTTT. Protein sequence: CASSPSSATGELFF.

This chain uses TRBV6-5 with TRBJ1-2; D is perhaps TRBD1 (5 bases). This CDR3 is built from 11 residues. V was shortened by 8 bases and J by 8 bases, with 12 bases between the two germline ends. Germline CDR1 and CDR2: MNHEY and SVGAGI. CDR3 in amino acids: CASWAGQGYTF. Written as DNA, the CDR3 is TGTGCCAGCTGGGCAGGGCAAGGCTACACCTTC.

The rearrangement links TRBV4-2 to TRBJ2-7; TRBD2 aligns across 8 bases. The V gene end was trimmed by 3 bases and the J gene end by 2 bases; junction bases not matched to a gene: 6. The CDR3 contains 15 residues. Germline lookup yields CDR1 LGHNA and CDR2 YNFKEQ. This chain's CDR3 is CASSQGLEDTYEQYF. The CDR3 bases are TGTGCCAGCAGCCAGGGACTAGAAGACACCTACGAGCAGTACTTC.

V usage is TRBV7-6 and J usage is TRBJ1-2; no firm D call. Germline CDR1 reads SGHVS; CDR2 reads FNYEAQ. V was clipped by 2 bases and J by 7 bases, with 11 bases between them. The CDR3 totals 13 residues. The CDR3 DNA is TGTGCCAGCAGCTTACAGTCCGGAGGTGGCTACACCTTC. Encoded protein: CASSLQSGGGYTF.

The rearrangement uses TRBV4-2 and TRBJ2-7; no definite D call. The CDR3 totals 16 residues. V dropped 1 base and J dropped 2 bases, with 15 bases sitting between them. CDR1 is LGHNA and CDR2 is YNFKEQ in the germline V gene. The CDR3 region is CASSQAGSQGPYEQYF. The CDR3 nucleotides are TGTGCCAGCAGCCAAGCCGGGTCACAAGGCCCCTACGAGCAGTACTTC.

The chain combines TRBV28 with TRBJ2-7; 9 positions agree with TRBD1. The CDR3 loop spans 15 amino acids. The germline CDR1 and CDR2 sequences are MDHEN and SYDVKM. V was clipped by 4 bases and J by 5 bases; unmatched bases: 9. As DNA, the CDR3 is TGTGCCAGCAGTTCCTCCGGGACAGGGAAAAACGAGCAGTACTTC. Translating it yields CASSSSGTGKNEQYF.

In this sample, this clone turned up a few times. The chain has TRBV7-6 and TRBJ2-2; 9 bases match TRBD1. The CDR3 runs to 16 residues. The germline V gene has CDR1 SGHVS and CDR2 FNYEAQ. The V gene end was trimmed by 5 bases and the J gene end by 6 bases; junction bases not matched to a gene: 10. The CDR3 reads CASSPLRDRVSGELFF. The DNA for the CDR3 is TGTGCCAGCAGCCCCCTTCGGGACAGGGTCTCCGGGGAGCTGTTTTTT.

CDR3 DNA sequence: TGTGCCAGCAGCCCATCACCCGGGATAAACACCATATATTTT. This sequence encodes CASSPSPGINTIYF. This rearrangement joins TRBV9 to TRBJ1-3; no clear D. The CDR3 extends over 14 amino acids. Germline CDR1 reads SGDLS; CDR2 reads YYNGEE. V was trimmed by 4 bases and J by 6 bases, leaving 14 bases between them.

There are a few counts of this clone. The chain is built from TRBV2 and TRBJ1-2; D might be TRBD1 (5 bases). CDR1 and CDR2 (germline): SNHLY, FYNNEI. V lost 2 bases to trimming and J lost 5 bases, with 12 bases between them. CDR3 length equals 14 residues. The CDR3 nucleotides read TGTGCCAGCAGTGAATCTACAGGCGGTTATGGCTACACCTTC. It specifies CASSESTGGYGYTF.

A word on this clone: No DNA is shown, since the ends of the CDR3 on it are uncertain; the CDR3 is the one TCRdb lists. This chain uses TRBV5-1 with TRBJ2-1; the table's D gene call, TRBD2, was not cross checked with the DNA. The CDR3 has 17 residues if both end residues are counted. The V gene's germline CDR1 is SGHRS and CDR2 YFSETQ. CDR3 protein: CASSQGGTFGAYNEQFF.

The V call is TRBV5-4, the J call TRBJ1-4, with D hard to call. The CDR3 contains 15 residues. Trimming left V 4 bases short and J 6 bases short, with 16 bases between. Germline V gene sequence: CDR1 SGHNT, CDR2 YYREEE (reference sequence). The chain's CDR3 is CASSDDPGGDEKLFF. DNA for the CDR3: TGTGCCAGCAGCGATGACCCCGGCGGGGATGAAAAACTGTTTTTT.

This rearrangement joins TRBV4-2 to TRBJ2-2, with 13 bases that match TRBD2. V shed 0 bases and J 0 bases; nucleotides not matched to a gene: 4. The CDR3 totals 19 residues. Germline V gene sequence: CDR1 LGHNA, CDR2 YNFKEQ. The CDR3 DNA reads as TGTGCCAGCAGCCAAGATGGGACTAGCGGGGTTACGAACACCGGGGAGCTGTTTTTT. Its protein is CASSQDGTSGVTNTGELFF.

The chain employs TRBV7-3 and TRBJ2-7, with 9 positions matching TRBD1. Germline V lookup: CDR1 SGHTA, CDR2 FQGTGA. Trimming cost V 6 bases and J 6 bases; bases outside gene matches: 9. The CDR3 spans 14 residues. CDR3 coding DNA: TGTGCCAGCAGGTCCGCGGGACAGGGAGGCGAGCAGTACTTC. Its protein is CASRSAGQGGEQYF.

The V and J genes are TRBV6-5 and TRBJ1-4; the D is unclear. The CDR3 has 14 residues. The germline V and J ends were trimmed by 5 bases and 8 bases, with 15 bases remaining between them. CDR1 MNHEY and CDR2 SVGAGI come from the germline V gene. The CDR3 loop reads CASSRDAGGEKLFF. CDR3 sequence (DNA): TGTGCCAGCAGTCGCGACGCGGGTGGGGAAAAACTGTTTTTT.

This clone was counted a few times. This rearrangement joins TRBV27 to TRBJ1-2, with D uncertain. CDR3 length equals 16 residues. CDR1 MNHEY and CDR2 SMNVEV come from the germline V gene (reference sequence). Trimming took 5 bases from V and 5 from J, leaving 21 bases between them. CDR3 residues: CASSSGNPRDPYGYTF. The CDR3, as DNA: TGTGCCAGCAGTAGCGGTAACCCACGGGATCCTTATGGCTACACCTTC.

V gene TRBV11-3 combines with J gene TRBJ2-5, with TRBD2 identical over 7 bases. The CDR3 spans 18 residues. The germline V gene encodes CDR1 SGHNT and CDR2 YENEEA. V lost 8 bases, J lost 0 bases, and 18 bases stayed unmatched. The CDR3 DNA reads TGTGCCAGCCGAACCCTCCGCGGGGCTAGCGGAGACCAAGAGACCCAGTACTTC. Protein: CASRTLRGASGDQETQYF.

The chain links TRBV19 to TRBJ2-5; 8 positions agree with TRBD1. The V segment lost 5 bases and the J segment 5 bases; nucleotides outside the gene matches: 13. The germline V gene has CDR1 LNHDA and CDR2 SQIVND (reference sequence). The CDR3 contains 16 residues. The CDR3 DNA reads as TGTGCCAGTAGTCTCAGGACAGGGCCCGCTGGGGAGACCCAGTACTTC. Translation: CASSLRTGPAGETQYF.

The table lists this clone with a few counts. As DNA, the CDR3 is TGTGCCAGTAGTTTAGCCGGGACAGGGGATGAAAAACTGTTTTTT. Translated, it gives CASSLAGTGDEKLFF. The V and J genes are TRBV19 and TRBJ1-4, with 10 nucleotides matching TRBD1. V was clipped by 5 bases and J by 6 bases; unmatched bases: 6. CDR3 length: 15 amino acids. Looked up from germline, CDR1 is LNHDA and CDR2 is SQIVND (reference sequence).